This passage covers 19 T cell receptor beta chains from one sample sequenced in a study of blood T cells in healthy people across ages. Sample-barcoded 5' priming and a J-beta primer mix drove a second PCR of roughly 7 to 11 cycles. One entry per CDR3 protein, called by TCRdb with MiXCR from the 5' RACE reads. The data hold more than 900,000 distinct CDR3 sequences, with 25% observed a single time. The data were also submitted as part of a second study, on T cells of mothers and their children.

Sequenced material: blood. These receptors were taken from a girl aged 2-10 years in good health.

This clonotype has only a few counts. V is TRBV24-1 and J is TRBJ1-1; D unresolved. This CDR3 has 15 amino acids. The germline V gene encodes CDR1 KGHDR and CDR2 SFDVKD. Trimming shortened V by 5 bases and J by 4 bases, and 16 bases separated the two germline ends. The CDR3 protein is CATSVTRRGTTEAFF. CDR3 coding DNA: TGTGCCACCAGTGTCACGCGACGGGGTACCACTGAAGCTTTCTTT.

This chain links TRBV29-1 with TRBJ2-7; possibly TRBD1 for D (6 bases). The germline V gene has CDR1 SQVTM and CDR2 ANQGSEA. The CDR3 is made up of 13 amino acids. V shed 7 bases and J shed 5 bases, with 18 bases lying between them. The CDR3 sequence: CSGGTPATNEQYF. The CDR3 coding sequence is TGCAGCGGAGGGACACCCGCAACGAACGAGCAGTACTTC.

This chain uses TRBV5-1 with TRBJ1-1; 9 nucleotides match TRBD1. The germline gives CDR1 SGHRS, CDR2 YFSETQ. The CDR3 is made up of 17 amino acids. With 4 bases clipped from V and 1 base from J, the junction kept 11 bases outside the gene matches. The CDR3 loop is CASSPRPGTGSNTEAFF. DNA of the CDR3: TGCGCCAGCAGCCCTCGTCCCGGGACAGGGTCGAACACTGAAGCTTTCTTT.

The J gene is TRBJ2-7, the V gene TRBV7-9; D is uncertain. Germline values: CDR1 SEHNR, CDR2 FQNEAQ (reference sequence). Trimming shortened V by 0 bases and J by 5 bases, and 8 bases separated the two germline ends. CDR3 length: 13 amino acids. The CDR3: CASSLASMDEQYF. The CDR3 DNA reads TGTGCCAGCAGCTTAGCTAGCATGGACGAGCAGTACTTC.

The sample holds a few counts of this clonotype. V is TRBV7-9 and J is TRBJ2-5; D gene ambiguous. The DNA end is a closer match to TRBJ2-1, so the J assignment may be wrong. Germline values: CDR1 SEHNR, CDR2 FQNEAQ (reference sequence). This CDR3 contains 11 residues. CDR3 loop: CASSFTSGQFF. The CDR3 DNA reads TGTGCCAGCAGCTTTACCTCGGGGCAGTTCTTC.

V is TRBV29-1 and J is TRBJ2-1; TRBD2 matches 9 bases. Losses at the gene ends were 6 bases for V and 4 bases for J; bases not matched to a gene: 10. The V gene's germline CDR1 is SQVTM and CDR2 ANQGSEA. This CDR3 is 15 amino acids long. CDR3 nucleotides: TGCAGCGTGATAGGACTAGCGACTTCATACAATGAGCAGTTCTTC. It translates to CSVIGLATSYNEQFF.

This clonotype was counted a few times. The V and J genes are TRBV12-3 or TRBV12-4 and TRBJ1-1; TRBD1 is a possible D gene (5 bases). V was shortened by 7 bases and J by 0 bases, with 12 bases between the two germline ends. The CDR3 has 14 residues. This chain's CDR3 is CASTQGLLNTEAFF. The CDR3 bases are TGTGCCAGCACCCAGGGCCTCTTGAACACTGAAGCTTTCTTT.

This clonotype was seen more than once but under ten times. The chain carries TRBV15 and TRBJ1-2; the D gene is possibly TRBD1 (5 bases). Germline V gene data show CDR1 as LNHNV and CDR2 as YYDKDF (reference sequence). V shed 0 bases and J shed 7 bases, with 12 bases lying between them. The CDR3 is made up of 14 amino acids. The CDR3 reads CATSRDSRGGGYTF. CDR3 DNA sequence: TGTGCCACCAGCAGAGATTCCCGCGGGGGTGGCTACACCTTC.

In this sample, this clonotype turned up a few times. The genes are TRBV4-3 and TRBJ2-1, with a possible D match to TRBD2 (5 bases). The CDR3 is 16 amino acids. Trimming removed 0 bases from V and 0 bases from J, with 9 bases in between. Germline V lookup: CDR1 LGHNA, CDR2 YSLEER. CDR3 residues: CASSQDREFSYNEQFF. CDR3 nucleotides: TGCGCCAGCAGCCAAGATCGGGAATTCTCCTACAATGAGCAGTTCTTC.

This CDR3 is CSARDSRGLAGLMNTGELFF. In DNA, the CDR3 is TGCAGTGCTAGAGATTCAAGGGGACTAGCGGGACTAATGAACACCGGGGAGCTGTTTTTT. The J gene is TRBJ2-2, the V gene TRBV20-1; 13 positions agree with TRBD2. Trimming at V came to 0 bases and at J to 1 base, leaving 11 bases not matched to a gene. This CDR3 is built from 20 residues. CDR1 DFQATT and CDR2 SNEGSKA come from the germline V gene (reference sequence).

This clonotype appeared a few times. The V call is TRBV4-3, the J call TRBJ2-7; 10 bases are a match to TRBD1. V lost 3 bases and J lost 3; bases outside the gene matches: 11. CDR1 is LGHNA and CDR2 is YSLEER in the germline V gene. The CDR3 is 17 residues long. As DNA, the CDR3 is TGCGCCAGCAGCCATGCCCTCGGACAGGGGGAATTCTACGAGCAGTACTTC. It specifies CASSHALGQGEFYEQYF.

The rearrangement links TRBV6-2 or TRBV6-3 to TRBJ1-1; no clear D gene. The CDR3 length is 13 residues. Germline V CDR1 and CDR2: MNHEY, SVGEGT. With 1 base removed from V and 3 bases from J, the gap between germline ends came to 6 bases. The CDR3 sequence: CASSYFAYTEAFF. As DNA, the CDR3 is TGTGCCAGCAGTTACTTCGCCTACACTGAAGCTTTCTTT.

This clonotype was observed a few times. V gene TRBV4-1 combines with J gene TRBJ2-4, with 9 bases identical to TRBD1. CDR1 MGHRA and CDR2 YSYEKL come from the germline V gene. The trim removed 3 bases at V and 7 bases at J, leaving 7 bases unmatched. CDR3 size: 15 residues. The DNA for the CDR3 is TGCGCCAGCAGCCACCCCGGGACAGGGAATAACATTCAGTACTTC. Translation gives CASSHPGTGNNIQYF.

The CDR3: CASSLVGTTSGEQYF. CDR3 nucleotides: TGCGCCAGCAGCTTGGTCGGGACTACCTCCGGGGAGCAGTACTTC. V usage is TRBV5-1 and J usage is TRBJ2-7; 7 bases align to TRBD2. CDR1 is SGHRS, CDR2 YFSETQ, per germline. The CDR3 runs 15 residues. The ends lost 0 bases at V and 7 bases at J; junction bases unmatched: 10.

The sample holds a few counts of this clonotype. The chain combines TRBV6-5 with TRBJ2-7; weak D call: TRBD1 (7 bases). The CDR3 runs to 14 residues. In germline, CDR1 is MNHEY, CDR2 SVGAGI. V shed 7 bases and J shed 5 bases, with 18 bases lying between them. CDR3 sequence (DNA): TGTGCCAGCACCGGAACAGGGGTAGCGGACGAGCAGTACTTC. Residues: CASTGTGVADEQYF.

This clonotype was recorded a few times. The genes are TRBV6-5 and TRBJ1-2; D ambiguous. The CDR3 length is 14 residues. In germline, CDR1 is MNHEY, CDR2 SVGAGI. Trimming removed 10 bases at V and 6 bases at J, with 21 bases between. CDR3 DNA sequence: TGTGCCACTGGGTGGTTGGGTAGGGAGGATGGCTACACCTTC. Amino acids: CATGWLGREDGYTF.

This clonotype appeared a few times. The chain employs TRBV7-8 and TRBJ2-5; D is possibly TRBD2 (7 bases). Germline values: CDR1 SGHVS, CDR2 FQNEAQ. V was clipped by 1 base and J by 7 bases, with 19 bases between them. The CDR3 length is 16 residues. CDR3 DNA: TGTGCCAGCAGCTTAGGGAGGGGGGGACGACCGGGGACCCAGTACTTC. It yields the protein CASSLGRGGRPGTQYF.

Worth noting for this clonotype: A junction boundary mismatches the germline segment, possibly from a read error. V and J are TRBV7-7 and TRBJ2-7, with 9 bases identical to TRBD2. Looked up from germline, CDR1 is SSHAT and CDR2 is FNYEAQ (reference sequence). The CDR3 contains 15 residues. CDR3: CASSLGTSSAYEQYF. CDR3 nucleotides: TGTGCTAGCAGCCTGGGGACTAGCTCGGCCTACGAGCAGTACTTC.

This clonotype appeared a few times. Compared with germline, one end of the junction differs, possibly owing to a read error. J is TRBJ2-3 and V is TRBV20-1, with 9 bases lining up with TRBD2. This CDR3 has 15 residues. Germline CDR1 reads DFQATT; CDR2 reads SNEGSKA (reference sequence). This CDR3 reads CSARDNGLAPDAQYF. In nucleotides, the CDR3 is TGCAGTGCTAGGGACAACGGACTAGCGCCAGATGCGCAGTATTTT.